This T cell receptor beta chain came from a study of PD-L1 blockade in urothelial cancer. The CDR3 has 13 residues. Per germline, CDR1 SGHRS and CDR2 YFSETQ. Between the trimmed V and J ends, which lost 0 bases and 2 bases, there was a span of 5 bases. Measured with immunoSEQ multiplex PCR; TCRdb has only the in-frame clones, and not every one. The profile covers about 43,000 clones, with about 80% appearing a single time and about 15% taken by the ten largest. Time point indicated: peripheral blood 6 weeks after treatment start. The sample in question was PBMCs, obtained around atezolizumab (anti-PD-L1) treatment. V usage is TRBV5-1 and J usage is TRBJ2-5, with no clear D. The sequence was obtained from a man between 60 and 70 years old with urothelial cancer. The DNA of the CDR3 is TGCGCCAGCAGCTTGGAACAACAAGAGACCCAGTACTTC. It codes for CASSLEQQETQYF.